The text below deals with one T cell receptor (beta chain). These data come from a study of radiation and T cells in renal cell carcinoma. Described time point: blood 4 weeks post-SBRT, at nephrectomy. Indicated treatment: 15 Gy SBRT to primary tumor, nephrectomy 4 weeks later. The repertoire was sequenced with immunoSEQ multiplex PCR; TCRdb's copy has only in-frame clones and lacks some. Of 75,000 to 95,000 clones in the sample, approximately 86% are singletons; the top ten hold under 10%. Specimen: blood, collected from a patient whose treatment included radiotherapy and nephrectomy. This receptor was taken from a man over 45 with renal cell carcinoma.

DNA for the CDR3: TGTGCCAGCAGCCAAGATTCCCAGGGGTGGTACACCGGGGAGCTGTTTTTT. It translates to CASSQDSQGWYTGELFF. The V call is TRBV14, the J call TRBJ2-2, with TRBD1 as a possible D gene (6 bases). V lost 0 bases, J lost 3 bases, and 14 bases lay in between. Looked up from germline, CDR1 is SGHDN and CDR2 is FVKESK. This CDR3 contains 17 residues.